This is a list of T cell receptor beta chains from one sample in a study of T cell responses to AZD1222 COVID-19 vaccine. TCRdb keeps only in-frame clones here, not all; method: immunoSEQ multiplex PCR. Of approximately 120,000 clones listed, approximately 90% were seen once; the top ten hold under 4.5%. The source material was peripheral blood, sampled on day 0 of AZD1222 vaccination. The source is an adult in good health. CDR3s include the opening cysteine and the closing phenylalanine or tryptophan. Each record gives: V gene, J gene, D gene, clone size, CDR3 DNA, CDR3 protein. A D gene is named only where the DNA matches it firmly. The size entry is marked missing in some rows and otherwise reads once, few, many or a size class.

v_gene: TRBV7-2; j_gene: TRBJ1-2; d_gene: -; abundance: -; CDR3nt: TGTGCCAGCAGATACAGGGAAAACTATGGCTACACCTTC; CDR3aa: CASRYRENYGYTF
v_gene: TRBV10-2; j_gene: TRBJ2-7; d_gene: -; abundance: once; CDR3nt: TGCGCCAGCAGTGAGTCGTGGGAGCAGTACTTC; CDR3aa: CASSESWEQYF
v_gene: TRBV19; j_gene: TRBJ1-2; d_gene: -; abundance: -; CDR3nt: TGTGCCAGTAGTATATCCCCCGGGCGAGGCTATGGCTACACCTTC; CDR3aa: CASSISPGRGYGYTF
v_gene: TRBV5-6; j_gene: TRBJ1-1; d_gene: -; abundance: -; CDR3nt: TGTGCCAGCACCCAGGGACATCAGATTGTGAACACTGAAGCTTTCTTT; CDR3aa: CASTQGHQIVNTEAFF
v_gene: TRBV7-2; j_gene: TRBJ1-2; d_gene: -; abundance: -; CDR3nt: TGTGCCAGCAGCTCGACAGGAGAATATGGCTACACCTTC; CDR3aa: CASSSTGEYGYTF
v_gene: TRBV5-1; j_gene: TRBJ1-4; d_gene: TRBD1; abundance: -; CDR3nt: TGCGCCAGCAGTTTCGACAGGGGCGGTAATGAAAAACTGTTTTTT; CDR3aa: CASSFDRGGNEKLFF
v_gene: TRBV5-6; j_gene: TRBJ2-7; d_gene: TRBD2; abundance: -; CDR3nt: TGTGCCAGCAGCGCGGGACTAGCGGGAGAGCACTACGAGCAGTACTTC; CDR3aa: CASSAGLAGEHYEQYF
v_gene: TRBV27; j_gene: TRBJ2-1; d_gene: TRBD2; abundance: -; CDR3nt: TGTGCCAGCAGCCAAGGAGCGGGGGGCAATGAGCAGTTCTTC; CDR3aa: CASSQGAGGNEQFF
v_gene: TRBV6-5; j_gene: TRBJ1-5; d_gene: TRBD1; abundance: -; CDR3nt: TGTGCCAGCAGAGGGACAGGGGGTGGTCAGCCCCAGCATTTT; CDR3aa: CASRGTGGGQPQHF
v_gene: TRBV3-1/TRBV3-2; j_gene: TRBJ2-1; d_gene: TRBD2; abundance: -; CDR3nt: TGTGCCAGCAGCCAGGGCGGGGGGGTATACAATGAGCAGTTCTTC; CDR3aa: CASSQGGGVYNEQFF
v_gene: TRBV11-3; j_gene: TRBJ1-1; d_gene: -; abundance: -; CDR3nt: TGTGCCAGCAGCTCCAATCAGGGATGGACTGAAGCTTTCTTT; CDR3aa: CASSSNQGWTEAFF
v_gene: TRBV4-1; j_gene: TRBJ2-7; d_gene: -; abundance: -; CDR3nt: TGCGCCAGCAGCGCCACCTCCCTAGGAGGGTCATGGGAGCAGTACTTC; CDR3aa: CASSATSLGGSWEQYF
v_gene: TRBV27; j_gene: TRBJ2-1; d_gene: TRBD1; abundance: -; CDR3nt: TGTGCCAGCAGGACAGGGGGATTGGCCTACAATGAGCAGTTCTTC; CDR3aa: CASRTGGLAYNEQFF
v_gene: TRBV15; j_gene: TRBJ2-3; d_gene: -; abundance: -; CDR3nt: TGTGCCACCAGCAGGGACCGAGGGGGGCGCACAGATACGCAGTATTTT; CDR3aa: CATSRDRGGRTDTQYF
v_gene: TRBV4-2; j_gene: TRBJ2-3; d_gene: -; abundance: -; CDR3nt: TGTGCCAGCAGCCAAGTTCCCCGCAGCACAGATACGCAGTATTTT; CDR3aa: CASSQVPRSTDTQYF
v_gene: TRBV19; j_gene: TRBJ1-4; d_gene: -; abundance: -; CDR3nt: TGTGCCAGTGGAGGGGGGGCAAGGGAAAAACTGTTTTTT; CDR3aa: CASGGGAREKLFF
v_gene: TRBV7-2; j_gene: TRBJ2-7; d_gene: -; abundance: few; CDR3nt: TGTGCCAGCAGCCCTAGGGTAGGGCAGTTATCCTACGAGCAGTACTTC; CDR3aa: CASSPRVGQLSYEQYF
v_gene: TRBV19; j_gene: TRBJ2-3; d_gene: -; abundance: -; CDR3nt: TGTGCCAGTAGTATTCTCCCAGCGCGCACAGATACGCAGTATTTT; CDR3aa: CASSILPARTDTQYF
v_gene: TRBV11-2; j_gene: TRBJ2-5; d_gene: -; abundance: -; CDR3nt: TGTGCCAGCAGAAGAAGTAACGGGGCAGTTCAAGAGACCCAGTACTTC; CDR3aa: CASRRSNGAVQETQYF
v_gene: TRBV24-1; j_gene: TRBJ2-5; d_gene: TRBD1; abundance: -; CDR3nt: TGTGCCACCAGCAGGGGACAGGACTTCCAAGAGACCCAGTACTTC; CDR3aa: CATSRGQDFQETQYF
v_gene: TRBV27; j_gene: TRBJ1-5; d_gene: TRBD1; abundance: -; CDR3nt: TGTGCCAGCAGTGGGGACAGCTATAGCAATCAGCCCCAGCATTTT; CDR3aa: CASSGDSYSNQPQHF
v_gene: TRBV6-2/TRBV6-3; j_gene: TRBJ1-1; d_gene: -; abundance: once; CDR3nt: TGTGCCAGCAGTTACTTCGGACGGATAAACACTGAAGCTTTCTTT; CDR3aa: CASSYFGRINTEAFF
v_gene: TRBV2; j_gene: TRBJ1-1; d_gene: -; abundance: -; CDR3nt: TGTGCCAGTAGTCAGGGTGGGACTGAAGCTTTCTTT; CDR3aa: CASSQGGTEAFF
v_gene: TRBV3-1/TRBV3-2; j_gene: TRBJ2-3; d_gene: TRBD2; abundance: -; CDR3nt: TGTGCCAGCAGCGCTATAGCGGGAGGGCCGGAGAGCACAGATACGCAGTATTTT; CDR3aa: CASSAIAGGPESTDTQYF
v_gene: TRBV13; j_gene: TRBJ2-7; d_gene: -; abundance: -; CDR3nt: TGTGCCAGCAGCTTAGACACAGGATACGAGCAGTACTTC; CDR3aa: CASSLDTGYEQYF
v_gene: TRBV27; j_gene: TRBJ1-2; d_gene: TRBD1; abundance: few; CDR3nt: TGTGCCAGCAGTTTAAGAGCCAGGGGGGTCTATGGCTACACCTTC; CDR3aa: CASSLRARGVYGYTF
v_gene: TRBV12-3/TRBV12-4; j_gene: TRBJ2-1; d_gene: -; abundance: -; CDR3nt: TGTGCCAGCAGTCCTCTAAACAATGAGCAGTTCTTC; CDR3aa: CASSPLNNEQFF
v_gene: TRBV9; j_gene: TRBJ2-5; d_gene: TRBD2; abundance: -; CDR3nt: TGTGCCAGCAGCTATCGACTAGCGGGAGCCCAACCGGGGGAGACCCAGTACTTC; CDR3aa: CASSYRLAGAQPGETQYF
v_gene: TRBV24-1; j_gene: TRBJ2-1; d_gene: -; abundance: -; CDR3nt: TGTGCCACCCGACAGGGGAGGGGTGCGGGAGGGCCGTACAATGAGCAGTTCTTC; CDR3aa: CATRQGRGAGGPYNEQFF
v_gene: TRBV28; j_gene: TRBJ2-1; d_gene: -; abundance: -; CDR3nt: TGTGCCAGCAGGGGGTTAGGGGCCAGCTCCTACAATGAGCAGTTCTTC; CDR3aa: CASRGLGASSYNEQFF
v_gene: TRBV11-3; j_gene: TRBJ2-5; d_gene: TRBD2; abundance: -; CDR3nt: TGTGCCAGCAGCTTAGGTGCTAGCGGCCGAATGGAGACCCAGTACTTC; CDR3aa: CASSLGASGRMETQYF
v_gene: TRBV27; j_gene: TRBJ1-2; d_gene: -; abundance: -; CDR3nt: TGTGCCAGCAAGGCGTCTCTTGGCGATGGCTACACCTTC; CDR3aa: CASKASLGDGYTF
v_gene: TRBV7-3; j_gene: TRBJ2-1; d_gene: -; abundance: -; CDR3nt: TGTGCCAGCACCGTGGGCCCGGGTTTTAACAATGAGCAGTTCTTC; CDR3aa: CASTVGPGFNNEQFF
v_gene: TRBV28; j_gene: TRBJ1-1; d_gene: -; abundance: -; CDR3nt: TGTGCCAGCGGGCCTCTAAACTTGAACACTGAAGCTTTCTTT; CDR3aa: CASGPLNLNTEAFF
v_gene: TRBV5-1; j_gene: TRBJ2-3; d_gene: TRBD2; abundance: -; CDR3nt: TGCGCCAGCAGCTTGGCCGTCTTGGGACTAGCCCTCACAGATACGCAGTATTTT; CDR3aa: CASSLAVLGLALTDTQYF
v_gene: TRBV9; j_gene: TRBJ1-1; d_gene: -; abundance: -; CDR3nt: TGTGCCAGCAGTCCATTTAGCCGGACAGTGAACACTGAAGCTTTCTTT; CDR3aa: CASSPFSRTVNTEAFF
v_gene: TRBV5-1; j_gene: TRBJ2-1; d_gene: TRBD2; abundance: -; CDR3nt: TGCGCCAGCAGCTTTGGGGGAGGGAGTATCGATGAGCAGTTCTTC; CDR3aa: CASSFGGGSIDEQFF
v_gene: TRBV19; j_gene: TRBJ1-2; d_gene: -; abundance: -; CDR3nt: TGTGCCAGTAGTATTCCCTCGTATGGCTACACCTTC; CDR3aa: CASSIPSYGYTF
v_gene: TRBV9; j_gene: TRBJ2-7; d_gene: TRBD2; abundance: -; CDR3nt: TGTGCCAGCAGCCCGGGAGGGCCGGAGTACGAGCAGTACTTC; CDR3aa: CASSPGGPEYEQYF
v_gene: TRBV27; j_gene: TRBJ2-7; d_gene: TRBD2; abundance: -; CDR3nt: TGTGCCAGCAGTTTAGGACTAGCGGGCATCTACGAGCAGTACTTC; CDR3aa: CASSLGLAGIYEQYF
v_gene: TRBV5-1; j_gene: TRBJ2-3; d_gene: -; abundance: -; CDR3nt: TGCGCCAGCAGCCCCAGGGCGGGCACAGATACGCAGTATTTT; CDR3aa: CASSPRAGTDTQYF
v_gene: TRBV7-2; j_gene: TRBJ2-5; d_gene: TRBD2; abundance: -; CDR3nt: TGTGCCAGCAGCTTAGCTTCTAGCGGGAGGCGGGAGACCCAGTACTTC; CDR3aa: CASSLASSGRRETQYF
v_gene: TRBV18; j_gene: TRBJ2-7; d_gene: -; abundance: -; CDR3nt: TGTGCCAGCTCACCTATGAGCGGGTTTTACGAGCAGTACTTC; CDR3aa: CASSPMSGFYEQYF
v_gene: TRBV6-2/TRBV6-3; j_gene: TRBJ2-7; d_gene: TRBD2; abundance: once; CDR3nt: TGTGCCAGCAGTACCACTAGCGGGGGGAACTACGAGCAGTACTTC; CDR3aa: CASSTTSGGNYEQYF
v_gene: TRBV10-3; j_gene: TRBJ2-1; d_gene: TRBD2; abundance: -; CDR3nt: TGTGCCATCAGTCGGACTAGCGGGGACTACAATGAGCAGTTCTTC; CDR3aa: CAISRTSGDYNEQFF
v_gene: TRBV4-3; j_gene: TRBJ1-1; d_gene: TRBD1; abundance: -; CDR3nt: TGCGCCAGCAGCCAACGGGACAGGGGGCGGACGAACACTGAAGCTTTCTTT; CDR3aa: CASSQRDRGRTNTEAFF
v_gene: TRBV18; j_gene: TRBJ2-1; d_gene: TRBD1; abundance: -; CDR3nt: TGTGCCAGCTCACAGGGGGACAGGGGTCTCTACAATGAGCAGTTCTTC; CDR3aa: CASSQGDRGLYNEQFF
v_gene: TRBV4-2; j_gene: TRBJ1-5; d_gene: TRBD1; abundance: -; CDR3nt: TGTGCCAGCAGCCAAGGGGACAGGGTTCAGCCCCAGCATTTT; CDR3aa: CASSQGDRVQPQHF
v_gene: TRBV28; j_gene: TRBJ2-2; d_gene: TRBD1; abundance: -; CDR3nt: TGTGCCAGCACTCAACAGGGGAACGGGGAGCTGTTTTTT; CDR3aa: CASTQQGNGELFF
v_gene: TRBV19; j_gene: TRBJ2-1; d_gene: TRBD2; abundance: -; CDR3nt: TGTGCCAGTAGTATAGTAGGGACTAGGTCCTACAATGAGCAGTTCTTC; CDR3aa: CASSIVGTRSYNEQFF
v_gene: TRBV6-5; j_gene: TRBJ2-2; d_gene: TRBD1; abundance: -; CDR3nt: TGTGCCAGCAGTCAGGGACAGTACACCGGGGAGCTGTTTTTT; CDR3aa: CASSQGQYTGELFF
v_gene: TRBV19; j_gene: TRBJ1-5; d_gene: -; abundance: -; CDR3nt: TGTGCCAGTAGTATGGGCAGCTATCAGCCCCAGCATTTT; CDR3aa: CASSMGSYQPQHF
v_gene: TRBV6-1; j_gene: TRBJ2-3; d_gene: TRBD2; abundance: few; CDR3nt: TGTGCCAGCAGTGAAGCTAGCGGGGGGGCCACAGATACGCAGTATTTT; CDR3aa: CASSEASGGATDTQYF
v_gene: TRBV27; j_gene: TRBJ2-7; d_gene: TRBD2; abundance: -; CDR3nt: TGTGCCAGCAGTGCCCCGGGACTAGCGGGGCCCTACGAGCAGTACTTC; CDR3aa: CASSAPGLAGPYEQYF
v_gene: TRBV9; j_gene: TRBJ1-4; d_gene: TRBD1; abundance: -; CDR3nt: TGTGCCAGCAGCCTAGGACAGGGGCGAGCTAATGAAAAACTGTTTTTT; CDR3aa: CASSLGQGRANEKLFF
v_gene: TRBV24-1; j_gene: TRBJ1-5; d_gene: -; abundance: -; CDR3nt: TGTGCCACCCAAGGACTGTTCAATCAGCCCCAGCATTTT; CDR3aa: CATQGLFNQPQHF
v_gene: TRBV6-5; j_gene: TRBJ1-2; d_gene: TRBD1; abundance: -; CDR3nt: TGTGCCAGCAGGGGACAGGGCTGGGGCAACTATGGCTACACCTTC; CDR3aa: CASRGQGWGNYGYTF